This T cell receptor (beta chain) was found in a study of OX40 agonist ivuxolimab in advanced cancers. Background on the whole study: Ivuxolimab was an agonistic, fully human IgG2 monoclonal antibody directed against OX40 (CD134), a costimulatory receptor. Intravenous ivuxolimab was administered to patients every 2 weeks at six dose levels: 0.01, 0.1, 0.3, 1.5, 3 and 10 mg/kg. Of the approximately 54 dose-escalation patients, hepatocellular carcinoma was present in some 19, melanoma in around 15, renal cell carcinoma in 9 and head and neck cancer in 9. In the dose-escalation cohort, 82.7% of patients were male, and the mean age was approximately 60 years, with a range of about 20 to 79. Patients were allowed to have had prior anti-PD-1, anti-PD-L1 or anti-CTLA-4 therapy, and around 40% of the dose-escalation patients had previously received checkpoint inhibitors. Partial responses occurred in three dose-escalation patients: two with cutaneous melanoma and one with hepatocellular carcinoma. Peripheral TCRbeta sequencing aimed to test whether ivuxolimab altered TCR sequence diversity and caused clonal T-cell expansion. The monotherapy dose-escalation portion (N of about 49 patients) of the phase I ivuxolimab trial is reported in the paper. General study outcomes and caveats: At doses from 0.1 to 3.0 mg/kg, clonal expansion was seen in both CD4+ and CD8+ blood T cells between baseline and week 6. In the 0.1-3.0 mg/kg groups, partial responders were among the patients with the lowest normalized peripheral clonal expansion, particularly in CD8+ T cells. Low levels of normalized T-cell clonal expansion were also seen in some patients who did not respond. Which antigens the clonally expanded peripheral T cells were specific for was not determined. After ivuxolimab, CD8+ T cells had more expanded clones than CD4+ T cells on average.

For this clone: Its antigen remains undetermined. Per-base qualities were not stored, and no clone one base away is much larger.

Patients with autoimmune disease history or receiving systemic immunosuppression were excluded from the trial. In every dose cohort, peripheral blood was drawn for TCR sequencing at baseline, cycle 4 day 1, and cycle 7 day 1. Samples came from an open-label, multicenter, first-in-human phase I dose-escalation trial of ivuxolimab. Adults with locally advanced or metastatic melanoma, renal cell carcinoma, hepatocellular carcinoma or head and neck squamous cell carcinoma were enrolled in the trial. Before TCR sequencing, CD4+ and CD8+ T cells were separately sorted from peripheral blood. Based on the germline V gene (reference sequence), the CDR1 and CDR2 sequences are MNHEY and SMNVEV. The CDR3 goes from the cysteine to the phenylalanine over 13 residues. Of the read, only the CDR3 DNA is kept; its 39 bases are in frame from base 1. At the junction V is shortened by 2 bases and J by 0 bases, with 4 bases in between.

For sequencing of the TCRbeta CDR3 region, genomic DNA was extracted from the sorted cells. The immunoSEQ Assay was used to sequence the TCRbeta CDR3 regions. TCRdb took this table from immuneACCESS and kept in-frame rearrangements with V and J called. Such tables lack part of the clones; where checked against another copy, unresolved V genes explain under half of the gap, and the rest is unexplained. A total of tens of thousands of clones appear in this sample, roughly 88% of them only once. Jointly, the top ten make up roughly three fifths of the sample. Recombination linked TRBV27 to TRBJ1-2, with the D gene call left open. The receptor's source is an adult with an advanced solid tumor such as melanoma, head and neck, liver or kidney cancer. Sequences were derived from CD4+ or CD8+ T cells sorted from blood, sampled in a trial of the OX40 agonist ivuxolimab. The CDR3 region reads CASSLAANYGYTF. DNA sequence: TGTGCCAGCAGTTTAGCGGCTAACTATGGCTACACCTTC.